A selection of T cell receptor beta chains follows, all from one sample in a study of blood T cells in healthy people across ages. MiXCR, run by TCRdb on the 5' RACE reads, gives a single entry per CDR3 protein. In the table there are around 1,900,000 distinct CDR3 sequences, 35% to 50% of which are singletons. The material sequenced was blood. Source of these receptors: a human donor in good health. Both conserved end residues are part of each CDR3. The D gene is left open where the match is weak. The size entry is marked missing in some rows and otherwise reads once, few, many or a size class.

J: TRBJ2-1
D: NA
V: TRBV11-2
size: NA
CDR3: CASSLNFRPSSYNEQFF
DNA: TGTGCCAGCAGCTTAAACTTTCGTCCCAGCTCCTACAATGAGCAGTTCTTC

J: TRBJ1-1
D: NA
V: TRBV9
size: NA
CDR3: CASSGEAQGTEAFF
DNA: TGTGCCAGCAGCGGGGAGGCCCAAGGCACTGAAGCTTTCTTT

J: TRBJ2-7
D: NA
V: TRBV12-3/TRBV12-4
size: NA
CDR3: CASSLLPDNEQYF
DNA: TGTGCCAGCAGTTTATTACCGGATAACGAGCAGTACTTC

J: TRBJ2-5
D: NA
V: TRBV9
size: few
CDR3: CASSSGSGGRTGETQYF
DNA: TGTGCCAGCAGCTCAGGGTCGGGGGGCAGAACTGGAGAGACCCAGTACTTC

J: TRBJ2-7
D: NA
V: TRBV18
size: NA
CDR3: CASSPPGIPSSYEQYF
DNA: TGTGCCAGCTCACCACCGGGAATTCCGAGCTCCTACGAGCAGTACTTC

J: TRBJ2-5
D: NA
V: TRBV5-5
size: many
CDR3: CASSSRKTGTAETQYF
DNA: TGTGCCAGCAGCTCAAGAAAGACCGGGACCGCGGAGACCCAGTACTTC

J: TRBJ2-1
D: TRBD2
V: TRBV11-2
size: NA
CDR3: CASSSGGYSYNEQFF
DNA: TGTGCCAGCAGCTCCGGGGGGTACTCCTACAATGAGCAGTTCTTC

J: TRBJ2-3
D: NA
V: TRBV5-1
size: NA
CDR3: CASSWASEPSTDTQYF
DNA: TGCGCCAGCAGCTGGGCTAGCGAACCTAGCACAGATACGCAGTATTTT

J: TRBJ1-4
D: NA
V: TRBV6-5
size: NA
CDR3: CASSLREGKLFF
DNA: TGTGCCAGCAGTCTTAGGGAGGGAAAACTGTTTTTT

J: TRBJ2-3
D: NA
V: TRBV7-2
size: NA
CDR3: CASSLVLEQHTQYF
DNA: TGTGCCAGCAGCTTAGTTTTAGAACAACATACGCAGTATTTT

J: TRBJ2-5
D: NA
V: TRBV7-6
size: NA
CDR3: CASTPTGYQETQYF
DNA: TGTGCCAGCACCCCGACTGGGTACCAAGAGACCCAGTACTTC

J: TRBJ2-7
D: TRBD1
V: TRBV29-1
size: few
CDR3: CSARDRGHEQYF
DNA: TGCAGCGCACGGGACAGGGGGCACGAGCAGTACTTC

J: TRBJ2-3
D: NA
V: TRBV7-2
size: NA
CDR3: CASSLMYNGDTQYF
DNA: TGTGCCAGCAGCTTAATGTACAATGGAGATACGCAGTATTTT

J: TRBJ2-4
D: NA
V: TRBV11-2
size: NA
CDR3: CASSLQGVKNIQYF
DNA: TGTGCCAGCAGCCTACAGGGCGTAAAAAACATTCAGTACTTC

J: TRBJ2-2
D: NA
V: TRBV9
size: NA
CDR3: CASSVARDVTGELFF
DNA: TGTGCCAGCAGCGTAGCCCGGGACGTCACCGGGGAGCTGTTTTTT

J: TRBJ2-1
D: NA
V: TRBV6-1
size: NA
CDR3: CASSRTGPTIPYSEQFF
DNA: TGTGCCAGCAGTCGAACGGGCCCCACTATTCCTTACAGTGAGCAGTTCTTC

J: TRBJ1-5
D: NA
V: TRBV20-1
size: NA
CDR3: CSAGNRVGSNQPQHF
DNA: TGCAGTGCTGGAAACAGGGTGGGTAGCAATCAGCCCCAGCATTTT

J: TRBJ1-2
D: NA
V: TRBV7-9
size: NA
CDR3: CASSLALGRGYTF
DNA: TGTGCCAGCAGCTTAGCGCTGGGACGCGGCTACACCTTC

J: TRBJ1-6
D: NA
V: TRBV5-1
size: NA
CDR3: CASSRDEQGLNSPLHF
DNA: TGCGCCAGCAGCCGGGATGAACAGGGTTTAAATTCACCCCTCCACTTT

J: TRBJ2-5
D: NA
V: TRBV20-1
size: few
CDR3: CSARDIKGLGTQYF
DNA: TGCAGTGCTAGAGATATCAAGGGGCTCGGGACCCAGTACTTC

J: TRBJ2-5
D: TRBD1
V: TRBV10-3
size: few
CDR3: CAISEGQRIQETQYF
DNA: TGTGCCATCAGCGAGGGACAGCGGATTCAAGAGACCCAGTACTTC

J: TRBJ2-3
D: TRBD1
V: TRBV4-1
size: few
CDR3: CASSPTGGLDTQYF
DNA: TGCGCCAGCAGCCCGACAGGGGGCCTAGATACGCAGTATTTT

J: TRBJ2-5
D: NA
V: TRBV20-1
size: few
CDR3: CSAKRVASEQYF
DNA: TGCAGTGCTAAGAGGGTAGCGAGTGAGCAGTACTTC

J: TRBJ2-1
D: NA
V: TRBV27
size: NA
CDR3: CASRLSQLNNEQFF
DNA: TGTGCCAGCAGGTTAAGTCAGCTGAACAATGAGCAGTTCTTC

J: TRBJ1-1
D: NA
V: TRBV4-2
size: few
CDR3: CASSQNLGRAFF
DNA: TGTGCCAGCAGCCAAAATTTGGGCCGAGCTTTCTTT

J: TRBJ2-7
D: TRBD1
V: TRBV27
size: NA
CDR3: CASSLSGTGLYEQYF
DNA: TGTGCCAGCAGTTTATCGGGGACAGGGTTGTACGAGCAGTACTTC

J: TRBJ2-1
D: NA
V: TRBV28
size: NA
CDR3: CVSSLTVDEQFF
DNA: TGTGTCAGCAGTTTAACAGTGGATGAGCAGTTCTTC

J: TRBJ1-5
D: TRBD1
V: TRBV12-3/TRBV12-4
size: few
CDR3: CASSLGTGWQPQHF
DNA: TGTGCCAGCAGTTTAGGGACAGGGTGGCAGCCCCAGCATTTT

J: TRBJ2-7
D: NA
V: TRBV5-1
size: NA
CDR3: CASSLASGGLNYEQYF
DNA: TGCGCCAGCAGCTTGGCCTCGGGGGGCCTAAACTACGAGCAGTACTTC

J: TRBJ1-2
D: NA
V: TRBV29-1
size: NA
CDR3: CSARNYQGYGCTF
DNA: NA

J: TRBJ1-2
D: TRBD1
V: TRBV28
size: few
CDR3: CASSLLLFRAGTGRGYTF
DNA: TGTGCCAGCAGTTTATTATTATTCCGTGCCGGGACAGGGAGAGGCTACACCTTC

J: TRBJ2-3
D: TRBD2
V: TRBV20-1
size: NA
CDR3: CSAKTSGTDTQYF
DNA: TGCAGTGCTAAGACTAGCGGAACAGATACGCAGTATTTT

J: TRBJ1-1
D: NA
V: TRBV5-6
size: few
CDR3: CASSISTRGNTEAFF
DNA: TGTGCCAGCAGCATAAGCACCCGAGGGAACACTGAAGCTTTCTTT